The clone carrying this T cell receptor (beta chain) was seen only a few times. These data belong to a study of human T cells and chemical hapten exposure. Study at large: Patients, predominantly female, presented with alopecia areata, totalis or universalis.

Trimming removed 2 bases from V and 1 base from J; junction bases left unmatched: 6. In germline, CDR1 is SGDLS, CDR2 YYNGEE. This CDR3 region has 16 residues. Time point given: patch test 2, 6 weeks after DPC sensitization. The treatment is: therapeutic diphenylcyclopropenone sensitization with weekly scalp DPC. TCRdb reprocessed the RACE reads with MiXCR, giving one entry per CDR3 protein. In the table there are roughly 140,000 distinct CDR3 sequences, about 10% of which are singletons. This sequence was found in a woman between 45 and 65 years old with alopecia areata. Some clones in this sample may be carry-over from other donors' samples. The V gene is TRBV9, the J gene TRBJ2-3; TRBD2 aligns across 8 bases. Sequencing was performed on whole blood, taken in connection with sensitization to the hapten diphenylcyclopropenone (DPC). The CDR3 DNA reads as TGTGCCAGCAGCGTCTCAGCGGGAGATGGCACAGATACGCAGTATTTT. Residues: CASSVSAGDGTDTQYF.